This T cell receptor beta chain emerged from a study of molecular identifiers for immune sequencing clone quantification. General study results and limits: Highly expanded clone sizes could be underestimated by identical TCR molecules that share a barcode.

Sorted naive CD8 T cells were those defined as CD8+CD4-CCR7+CD45RA+. About this clonotype itself: The target antigen is unknown. The germline gene is not matched at one end of the junction; a read error may be the cause.

TCRdb independently ran MiXCR on the PCR reads; one entry per CDR3 protein. The sample has about 8,300 distinct CDR3 sequences; 30% to 40% are singletons. The specimen sequenced was naive CD8+ T cells from blood, with Jurkat cell RNA spiked in. The subset: FACS-sorted CD8+CD4-CCR7+CD45RA+ naive T cells. The sequence derives from a human donor in good health. Some libraries in this study had Jurkat cell RNA spiked in.

The CDR3 DNA sequence: TGTGCCAGCAGCCCCTCCGGCAGGGGTATCAAAGAGTCCCAGTACTTC. It yields the protein CASSPSGRGIKESQYF. This chain uses TRBV13 with TRBJ2-5; weak D call: TRBD1 (6 bases). Germline-derived CDR1 and CDR2 are PRHDT and FYEKMQ (reference sequence). This CDR3 spans 16 amino acids.